This T cell receptor beta chain was profiled in a study of Graves' ophthalmopathy and Graves' hyperthyroidism (dated by TCRdb to the late 2010s). For context, the study as a whole: Peripheral blood samples were taken at the time of initial diagnosis, before any treatment was given. The study used TCR beta repertoire signatures to distinguish Graves' ophthalmopathy from Graves' hyperthyroidism and to predict progression to ophthalmopathy. In total, around 130 blood samples were TCR-sequenced: some 43 ophthalmopathy, 75 hyperthyroidism and approximately 17 hyperthyroidism-to-ophthalmopathy patients. A discovery set of 95 to 100 patients (more than 40 ophthalmopathy, about 55 stable hyperthyroidism) was enrolled to explore V-J signatures distinguishing ophthalmopathy from hyperthyroidism. For independent validation, a separate cohort was made up of around 18 hyperthyroidism patients plus 17 patients who later progressed from hyperthyroidism to ophthalmopathy. In about six hyperthyroidism patients, the T-cell repertoires found in thyroid tissue were compared with those found in blood. Following sampling, methimazole starting at 30 mg daily was administered to hyperthyroidism patients, and high-dose intravenous methylprednisolone was administered to ophthalmopathy patients. The approximately 98 discovery patients were randomly divided into training and test sets at a 7:3 ratio.

The sample holds many counts of this clonotype. Which antigen it targets is not known. The sample holds no much larger clone one base away, and base qualities are not on file. The ophthalmopathy patients had moderately to severely active disease, with a Clinical Activity Score of 3 or higher, a NOSPECS grade of 4 or higher, and a disease duration of less than 3 months. Patients with other autoimmune diseases, uncontrolled infections, pregnancy or lactation were excluded. Clinical symptoms, serum thyroxine, TRAb, thyroid ultrasound and orbital computed tomography formed the basis of the diagnosis. PBMCs were isolated from roughly 10 ml of fresh peripheral blood by Ficoll-Paque density gradient centrifugation. Trizol reagent was used to extract the total RNA, and its quality was then checked on an Agilent 2100 Bioanalyzer. On the study overall, not on this receptor specifically: In cross-validation, the 13-signature model distinguished ophthalmopathy from stable hyperthyroidism with about 87% sensitivity and roughly 81% specificity, and in the test set the corresponding values were approximately 79% and 70%. Among expanded thyroid clonotypes with frequency above 0.001, most also showed up in blood, which suggests that blood repertoires may reflect the thyroid immune response. In validation, the model predicted ophthalmopathy progression with about 70% sensitivity and 72.22% specificity; fewer than 15 predicted patients were CT-confirmed with GO in a median of 6.5 months. Sample size was not statistically predetermined, and group allocation was not concealed from the investigators.

For repertoire sequencing, TCR beta CDR3 regions were amplified from RNA transcripts. HTBI primers and the Qiagen OneStep RT-PCR kit were used in a first-round RT-PCR, which was followed by a second-round multiplex PCR, size selection and purification. Libraries were sequenced on an Illumina HiSeq2000 using paired-end 100 bp reads. Processing in the source paper ran as follows. SOAPnuke was used to process the reads, throwing out any read that had adapters, had uncalled bases, had a mean Phred below 15, or lacked an exact constant-primer or identifier match. COPE v1.2.5 was used to merge the high-quality paired reads. Each unique nucleotide sequence was defined as a clonotype, and clonotypes were aligned to IMGT TRB V, D and J references with MiTCR v1.1. Only V-J combinations with frequency above 0.0001 were analysed, covering 98% to 99.2% of repertoires. For each V-J combination, a TCR clonal expansion and chaos score was defined as F50 clonal expansion divided by the chaos observed in the TCRdist matrix. Welch's t-statistics and random forest were used to narrow the features down to about a dozen V-J combinations, which were then fed into a naive Bayes classifier. The Morisita-Horn index was used to measure how similar the thyroid and blood repertoires were. The public sequencing data were trimmed at Q25 with fastp and processed into clonotypes with MiXCR by TCRdb, which kept only in-frame beta chains. Every CDR3 protein is listed once, alongside the most common genes and DNA of its rows. These V and J calls originate from TCRdb's pipeline instead of the authors' own analysis. Within this sample are roughly 500,000 distinct CDR3 sequences, with over 13% of them counted one time only. Jointly, the top ten make up about a tenth of the sample.

Trimming removed 6 bases from V and 0 bases from J; the gene matches leave 10 bases unexplained. The germline V gene sets CDR1 to MDHEN and CDR2 to SYDVKM. From cysteine to phenylalanine, the CDR3 is 16 amino acids long. The DNA shown is the 48-base CDR3, in frame from base 1. Sequencing was done on a sample of blood. The sequence joins TRBV28 to TRBJ1-1; 7 bases in the middle match TRBD1. The receptor comes from a woman aged 25 to 45 with Graves' ophthalmopathy. Donor details come from another sample of the same person, matched by shared clones. The CDR3 region reads CASSPLGGLLNTEAFF. The DNA sequence is TGTGCCAGCAGCCCTTTAGGGGGCCTATTGAACACTGAAGCTTTCTTT.